Described below is a single TCR beta chain sequence and its context. Trimming at V came to 2 bases and at J to 2 bases, leaving 7 bases not matched to a gene. The CDR3 has 16 residues. The germline V gene encodes CDR1 SGHVS and CDR2 FQNEAQ. The data originate from a study of blood T cell repertoires in COVID-19. In the study overall: Samples came from the United States, Italy and Spain, spanning acute and convalescent COVID-19. PBMCs, B-cell-depleted T cells, or T cells provided the cDNA or gDNA that made up the material.

The authors' processing: Reference gene primer amplification gave nucleated cell count estimates. Sequencing used immunoSEQ multiplex PCR; TCRdb keeps in-frame clones, though not all of them. V, J and clone size reflect that table, while D and trimming were determined from the DNA. The sample records hundreds of thousands of clones, roughly 79% being singletons. The specimen was peripheral blood. The chain recombines TRBV7-8 with TRBJ2-3; 7 bases match TRBD1. The sequence was collected from a woman older than 75 with acute or convalescent COVID-19. Written as DNA, the CDR3 is TGTGCCAGCAGCTTATTCGCAGGGGGTTCCACAGATACGCAGTATTTT. Amino acids: CASSLFAGGSTDTQYF.